Given below is one T cell receptor (beta chain) in context. Per the authors' pipeline: Researchers report that nucleated cell counts were estimated from reference gene primer amplification. Clones were read by immunoSEQ multiplex PCR, and TCRdb kept only the in-frame ones, dropping some. The V and J calls and the clone size are those of that table, but D and trimming were determined from the DNA. The sample lists around 400,000 clones, about 90% occurring once. The record originates from a study of blood T cell repertoires in COVID-19. Background on the study: Samples came from the United States, Italy and Spain, spanning acute and convalescent COVID-19.

Unmatched junction bases numbered 5, after V lost 4 bases and J lost 2 bases. Germline loops: CDR1 SGHKS, CDR2 YYEKEE (reference sequence). The CDR3 runs 14 residues. Seattle participants joined during active infection and were tracked over time. The source of this sequence is a woman aged 55-70 years with COVID-19, enrolled during active disease. Sequenced: peripheral blood. This chain connects TRBV5-5 to TRBJ2-7; 8 nucleotides match TRBD1. Written as DNA, the CDR3 is TGTGCCAGCAGCCCTGACAGGGGCGCCTACGAGCAGTACTTC. As protein: CASSPDRGAYEQYF.